This T cell receptor (beta chain) was captured in a study of OX40 agonist ivuxolimab in advanced cancers. Study information: Ivuxolimab, an antibody that agonizes OX40 (CD134), was administered to the patients. A history of anti-PD-1, anti-PD-L1 or anti-CTLA-4 therapy was acceptable, and 30% to 45% had some. Three patients got partial responses; one had hepatocellular carcinoma and two had cutaneous melanoma. Broader study findings: Partial responders at 0.1-3.0 mg/kg had among the lowest clonal expansion.

As to this clone: Antigen unknown.

TCRdb's copy holds only in-frame clones and misses some; the assay was immunoSEQ multiplex PCR. The data hold roughly 91,000 clones, with about 87% observed a single time. The source of this sequence is an adult with an advanced solid tumor such as melanoma, head and neck, liver or kidney cancer. The starting material was CD4+ or CD8+ T cells sorted from blood, obtained in a trial of the OX40 agonist ivuxolimab.

CDR3 residues: CASSFNRVLRSPLHF. Here the CDR3 DNA reads TGTGCCAGCAGTTTTAACAGGGTCCTAAGATCACCCCTCCACTTT. The chain is built from TRBV28 and TRBJ1-6; TRBD1 is a possible D gene (6 bases). This CDR3 has 15 amino acids. Deletions cut 3 bases from V and 10 bases from J, with 16 bases between. Germline V gene data show CDR1 as MDHEN and CDR2 as SYDVKM.